These 20 T cell receptor beta chains were all obtained from the same sample, sequenced in a study of T cells in tumors after PD-1 blockade. TCRdb's copy holds only in-frame clones and misses some; the assay was immunoSEQ multiplex PCR. The profile shows 32,000 or so clones, around 80% of them singletons. The sequencing here drew on PBMCs, taken before anti-PD-1 treatment. Every receptor here comes from a human donor with basal cell carcinoma.

The rearrangement uses TRBV19 and TRBJ1-6; 10 bases line up with TRBD1. Trimming removed 3 bases from V and 5 bases from J; junction bases left unmatched: 4. CDR3 length equals 16 residues. The germline CDR1 and CDR2 sequences are LNHDA and SQIVND (reference sequence). The CDR3 region is CASSMGTGANNSPLHF. CDR3 DNA sequence: TGTGCCAGTAGTATGGGGACAGGGGCAAATAATTCACCCCTCCACTTT.

This rearrangement joins TRBV6-5 to TRBJ1-2; tentative D call: TRBD1 (5 bases). Trimming removed 6 bases at V and 4 bases at J, with 12 bases between. Germline values: CDR1 MNHEY, CDR2 SVGAGI. The CDR3 has 13 residues. CDR3 coding DNA: TGTGCCAGCAGCACCGGGACCGGCTATGGCTACACCTTC. Translated: CASSTGTGYGYTF.

The CDR3 here is CASSARFGTGDFGKGSEQFF. As DNA, the CDR3 is TGTGCCAGCAGCGCCAGGTTCGGTACAGGGGATTTCGGGAAGGGGAGTGAGCAGTTCTTC. The V gene is TRBV9, the J gene TRBJ2-1, with 7 bases fitting TRBD1. Germline V lookup: CDR1 SGDLS, CDR2 YYNGEE. The CDR3 extends over 20 amino acids. Unmatched junction bases numbered 27, after V lost 3 bases and J lost 9 bases.

The chain employs TRBV6-6 and TRBJ1-1; D not resolved. With 2 bases removed from V and 7 bases from J, the gap between germline ends came to 11 bases. This CDR3 contains 13 residues. CDR1 MNHNY and CDR2 SVGAGI come from the germline V gene (reference sequence). The CDR3 DNA sequence: TGTGCCAGCAGTTACCGGTTCCTGCATGAAGCTTTCTTT. Encoded protein: CASSYRFLHEAFF.

The gene calls are TRBV6-2 or TRBV6-3 and TRBJ2-5; a possible D gene is TRBD2 (7 bases). The CDR3 runs 14 residues. Trimming removed 6 bases at V and 1 base at J, with 12 bases between. Germline assignment: CDR1 MNHEY and CDR2 SVGEGT. CDR3 in amino acids: CASSRGGPQETQYF. The CDR3 nucleotides are TGTGCCAGCAGCCGCGGGGGCCCCCAAGAGACCCAGTACTTC.

CDR3 residues: CASSPQRGSTYEQYF. CDR3 DNA: TGTGCCAGCAGCCCCCAGCGGGGGAGCACCTACGAGCAGTACTTC. The chain carries TRBV9 and TRBJ2-7; TRBD2 matches 8 bases. Germline V gene data show CDR1 as SGDLS and CDR2 as YYNGEE. V was clipped by 4 bases and J by 2 bases; unmatched bases: 8. This CDR3 comprises 15 residues.

The chain couples TRBV3-1 (or the pseudogene TRBV3-2) to TRBJ1-2, with unresolved D. The germline V and J ends were trimmed by 0 bases and 4 bases, with 9 bases remaining between them. The CDR3 extends over 14 amino acids. The germline CDR1 and CDR2 sequences are LGHDT and YNNKEL (reference sequence). CDR3 sequence (DNA): TGTGCCAGCAGCCAAGACCTCGTATCCTATGGCTACACCTTC. Encoded protein: CASSQDLVSYGYTF.

The chain links TRBV19 to TRBJ2-1, with D perhaps TRBD1 (6 bases). CDR1 is LNHDA and CDR2 is SQIVND in the germline V gene (reference sequence). CDR3 length: 15 residues. The V and J ends lost 6 bases and 2 bases respectively, with 14 bases between them. DNA of the CDR3: TGTGCCAGTAGCCTCGCAGGGGTGGCCTACAATGAGCAGTTCTTC. Translated, it gives CASSLAGVAYNEQFF.

The chain combines TRBV9 with TRBJ1-3, with 8 bases that match TRBD1. CDR3 length: 14 amino acids. Germline V lookup: CDR1 SGDLS, CDR2 YYNGEE. The V segment lost 3 bases and the J segment 8 bases; nucleotides outside the gene matches: 7. CDR3 bases: TGTGCCAGCAGCGCCAATAACAGGGGGGACACCATATATTTT. Translated, it gives CASSANNRGDTIYF. Complete variable domain (other parts from reference TRBV9 and TRBJ1-3): DSGVTQTPKHLITATGQRVTLRCSPRSGDLSVYWYQQSLDQGLQFLIQYYNGEERAKGNILERFSAQQFPDLHSELNLSSLELGDSALYFCASSANNRGDTIYFGEGSWLTVV.

This chain uses TRBV6-5 with TRBJ2-2, with 11 bases aligning to TRBD2. The junction had 3 bases not matched to a gene; V was cut back by 7 bases and J by 5 bases. Germline V gene sequence: CDR1 MNHEY, CDR2 SVGAGI. This CDR3 has 14 residues. The CDR3 DNA reads TGTGCCAGCACGACTAGCGGGAATACCGGGGAGCTGTTTTTT. Its translation: CASTTSGNTGELFF.

The rearrangement links TRBV28 to TRBJ2-4; possibly TRBD1 for D (6 bases). The CDR3 is 15 amino acids. Germline CDR1 MDHEN, CDR2 SYDVKM. Trimming left V 6 bases short and J 4 bases short, with 16 bases between. As DNA, the CDR3 is TGTGCCAGCAGCCCCGGACAGTTAAGTAAAAACATTCAGTACTTC. Its translation is CASSPGQLSKNIQYF. The full variable domain, its missing parts supplied by reference TRBV28 and TRBJ2-4, is DVKVTQSSRYLVKRTGEKVFLECVQDMDHENMFWYRQDPGLGLRLIYFSYDVKMKEKGDIPEGYSVSREKKERFSLILESASTNQTSMYLCASSPGQLSKNIQYFGAGTRLSVL.

V and J are TRBV24-1 and TRBJ2-1; 10 nucleotides agree with TRBD2. The CDR3 has 16 amino acids. J gave up 9 bases and V 1 base, and 8 bases lay outside the gene matches. In germline, CDR1 is KGHDR, CDR2 SFDVKD. The CDR3 loop reads CATSDFSGGREVEQFF. CDR3 bases: TGTGCCACCAGTGATTTTAGCGGGGGGCGAGAGGTTGAGCAGTTCTTC.

The V and J genes are TRBV5-4 and TRBJ2-3, with 7 nucleotides matching TRBD1. Germline V gives CDR1 SGHNT, CDR2 YYREEE (reference sequence). This CDR3 has 13 amino acids. V lost 6 bases, J lost 4 bases, and 5 bases stayed unmatched. The CDR3 sequence: CASTSTGADTQYF. The CDR3 DNA follows: TGTGCCAGCACCTCTACAGGGGCAGATACGCAGTATTTT.

This chain uses TRBV10-2 with TRBJ2-2, with 8 nucleotides matching TRBD2. The germline V gene has CDR1 WSHSY and CDR2 SAAADI. The CDR3 covers 16 residues. V was clipped by 3 bases and J by 0 bases; unmatched bases: 3. CDR3 sequence: CASSDRGGSNTGELFF. The CDR3 DNA is TGCGCCAGCAGTGACCGGGGGGGGTCGAACACCGGGGAGCTGTTTTTT.

This chain connects TRBV30 to TRBJ1-2; D gene unclear. The CDR3 is made up of 13 amino acids. Germline V gene sequence: CDR1 GTSNPN, CDR2 SVGIG (reference sequence). V was pared by 0 bases and J by 2 bases, with 7 bases between. CDR3 protein: CAWSVAANYGYTF. CDR3 coding DNA: TGTGCCTGGAGTGTAGCGGCCAACTATGGCTACACCTTC. Full variable domain (rest looked up from reference TRBV30 and TRBJ1-2): SQTIHQWPATLVQPVGSPLSLECTVEGTSNPNLYWYRQAAGRGLQLLFYSVGIGQISSEVPQNLSASRPQDRQFILSSKKLLLSDSGFYLCAWSVAANYGYTFGSGTRLTVV.

The J gene is TRBJ1-3, the V gene TRBV7-2; D not resolved. The CDR3 loop spans 15 amino acids. Germline V gene lookup returns CDR1 SGHTA and CDR2 FQGNSA. Trimming pared 1 base from V and 4 bases from J, leaving 11 bases between. This chain's CDR3 is CASSLGAPAGNTIYF. CDR3 sequence (DNA): TGTGCCAGCAGCTTAGGGGCGCCGGCAGGAAACACCATATATTTT.

The chain carries TRBV6-5 and TRBJ2-7; the match to TRBD1 covers 8 bases. The CDR3 covers 12 residues. Trimming at V came to 6 bases and at J to 7 bases, leaving 5 bases not matched to a gene. Germline V lookup: CDR1 MNHEY, CDR2 SVGAGI. The CDR3 here is CASRRTGGEQYF. In nucleotides, the CDR3 is TGTGCCAGCAGACGCACAGGGGGTGAGCAGTACTTC.

This chain uses TRBV6-5 with TRBJ2-7, with D uncertain. CDR1 is MNHEY and CDR2 is SVGAGI in the germline V gene. The V end was cut by 7 bases, the J end by 3 bases, with 10 bases between. CDR3 length equals 12 residues. The CDR3 loop is CASMANIYEQYF. The CDR3 DNA sequence: TGTGCCAGCATGGCTAATATCTACGAGCAGTACTTC.

The gene calls are TRBV7-8 and TRBJ2-1; D is uncertain. Germline V gives CDR1 SGHVS, CDR2 FQNEAQ. The CDR3 has 14 residues. The V and J ends lost 1 base and 3 bases respectively, with 7 bases between them. The CDR3 loop reads CASSLEGGYNEQFF. The CDR3 coding sequence is TGTGCCAGCAGCTTAGAGGGCGGCTACAATGAGCAGTTCTTC.

The chain is built from TRBV5-5 and TRBJ2-7; the match to TRBD2 covers 10 bases. Germline CDR1 reads SGHKS; CDR2 reads YYEKEE (reference sequence). J lost 0 bases, V lost 3 bases, and 6 bases had no gene match. The CDR3 sequence is 16 residues long. The chain's CDR3 is CASSSDGTSVSYEQYF. In DNA, the CDR3 is TGTGCCAGCAGCTCGGACGGGACTAGCGTCTCCTACGAGCAGTACTTC.